A selection of T cell receptor beta chains follows, all from one sample in a study of graft-versus-host responses after intestinal transplantation. What these receptors recognize is not known. Only in-frame clones appear in the TCRdb table, and some are missing; sequencing was by immunoSEQ multiplex PCR. Of some 48,000 clones listed, around 85% are singletons. Sequencing was performed on unstimulated CD4+ T cells sorted from spleen or lymph node cells, taken before transplant. Every receptor here comes from a human donor who was the organ donor for an intestinal transplant. Both conserved end residues are part of each CDR3. A D gene is named only where the DNA matches it firmly.

CASSLFRDRNTIYF | NA | TRBJ1-3 | TRBV4-2
CASKVQGPGELFF | NA | TRBJ2-2 | TRBV6-5
CSANLGETQYF | NA | TRBJ2-5 | TRBV20-1
CASSPTGGPTTYNSPLHF | NA | TRBJ1-6 | TRBV7-9
CASSLARQVENTEAFF | NA | TRBJ1-1 | TRBV5-1
CASSQWTGGYEQYF | TRBD1 | TRBJ2-7 | TRBV5-1
CASSTGTGYQETQYF | TRBD1 | TRBJ2-5 | TRBV7-7
CASSYSREGNQPQHF | NA | TRBJ1-5 | TRBV6-7
CAWGPGTSVNEQFF | TRBD2 | TRBJ2-1 | TRBV30
CASSSGQGTFNQPQHF | TRBD1 | TRBJ1-5 | TRBV5-5
CASSPKAGGDYEQYF | TRBD2 | NA | TRBV9
CASSYSTGGYEQYF | TRBD1 | TRBJ2-7 | TRBV6-5
CASGEGWRDTQYF | TRBD2 | TRBJ2-3 | TRBV6-1
CASNSRVRRGTDTQYF | NA | TRBJ2-3 | TRBV23-1
CASSQDNRLAGLPGEQFF | TRBD2 | TRBJ2-1 | TRBV4-2
CASSPFGGSGTSTDTQYF | TRBD2 | TRBJ2-3 | TRBV5-1
CASSLNNEQFF | NA | TRBJ2-1 | TRBV7-7
CASSQPTGQGNYEQYF | TRBD1 | TRBJ2-7 | TRBV4-1
CASSQRSLAGGGDTQYF | TRBD2 | TRBJ2-3 | TRBV5-6
CSGGTRGETQYF | TRBD2 | TRBJ2-5 | TRBV29-1
CASSLGLARPVGNEQFF | NA | TRBJ2-1 | TRBV11-2
CASSYSRTQETQYF | NA | TRBJ2-5 | TRBV6-6
CAWSPGTGVNSPLHF | TRBD1 | TRBJ1-6 | TRBV30
CASSLAGVETQYF | NA | TRBJ2-5 | TRBV5-1
CASSPPHGNLLETQYF | NA | TRBJ2-5 | TRBV18
CASSLTRTSGGAYEQFF | TRBD2 | TRBJ2-1 | TRBV5-1
CASSQPGTGRDGYTF | TRBD1 | TRBJ1-2 | TRBV6-1
CASSFGYNEQFF | NA | TRBJ2-1 | TRBV7-9
CATSRDNRGLDNEQFF | NA | TRBJ2-1 | TRBV15
CASTGGQLLDTQYF | TRBD1 | TRBJ2-3 | TRBV19
CASSLVPDRGDGYTF | TRBD1 | TRBJ1-2 | TRBV7-8
CASSPSRTHSYEQYF | NA | NA | TRBV18
CASSLAGTGGLDEQFF | TRBD1 | TRBJ2-1 | TRBV7-2
CASGQGQAKNIQYF | NA | TRBJ2-4 | TRBV12-5
CASSRQNYGYTF | NA | TRBJ1-2 | TRBV25-1